This T cell receptor beta chain was identified during a study of T-cell reconstitution after alpha-beta-depleted transplantation in children. Unique molecular identifiers were incorporated during preparation of the TCRbeta library. A single record per CDR3 protein comes from TCRdb applying MiXCR to the PCR reads. The sample records about a million distinct CDR3 sequences, around 30% being singletons. This clonotype was seen more than once but under ten times. The antigen is unknown. Overall study results and limits: Diversity and T-cell counts at one year after transplant derived mostly from new T cells. By about two months after transplant, alpha-beta T cells reportedly arose from several hundred graft clones that had expanded.

The sequenced sample was PBMCs, mostly from graft donor cells, obtained 360 days after TCRalphabeta/CD19-depleted stem cell transplant. The receptor was derived from a boy less than two years old who had a stem cell transplant for SCID, so the T cells may come from the graft donor.

The CDR3 nucleotides read TGTGCCAGCAGCGGCGGAGTGACCATCTCTGGAAACACCATATATTTT. As protein: CASSGGVTISGNTIYF. The rearrangement joins TRBV9 to TRBJ1-3, with no clear D. From germline, CDR1 is SGDLS and CDR2 YYNGEE. V lost 3 bases, J lost 0 bases, and 13 bases lay in between. The CDR3 is 16 amino acids.